A single sample is the source of the 10 T cell receptor beta chains below, sequenced in a study of OX40 agonist ivuxolimab in advanced cancers. Produced via immunoSEQ multiplex PCR; TCRdb's table is partial and in-frame only. The data contain tens of thousands of clones, over 75% of them singletons. This sample comprised CD4+ or CD8+ T cells sorted from blood, obtained in a trial of the OX40 agonist ivuxolimab. The receptors shown here come from an adult with an advanced solid tumor such as melanoma, head and neck, liver or kidney cancer.

The CDR3 coding sequence is TGTGCCAGTAGTACCCTACTGACAGGGGTGGCCTATGGCTACACCTTC. Amino acids: CASSTLLTGVAYGYTF. The chain employs TRBV19 and TRBJ1-2; TRBD1 matches at 8 bases. The V gene end was trimmed by 4 bases and the J gene end by 4 bases; junction bases not matched to a gene: 11. In germline, CDR1 is LNHDA, CDR2 SQIVND (reference sequence). The CDR3 is 16 residues long. Variable domain in full (rest from reference TRBV19 and TRBJ1-2): DGGITQSPKYLFRKEGQNVTLSCEQNLNHDAMYWYRQDPGQGLRLIYYSQIVNDFQKGDIAEGYSVSREKKESFPLTVTSAQKNPTAFYLCASSTLLTGVAYGYTFGSGTRLTVV.

CDR3 DNA sequence: TGTGCCAGTAGTGAGAGGGGGGGCACTGAAGCTTTCTTT. It specifies CASSERGGTEAFF. The rearrangement uses TRBV19 and TRBJ1-1; a weak D match, TRBD1 (6 bases). This CDR3 has 13 residues. Trimming cost V 5 bases and J 4 bases, with 11 bases left between them. Germline CDR1 reads LNHDA; CDR2 reads SQIVND (reference sequence).

The chain employs TRBV19 and TRBJ1-1; TRBD1 aligns across 7 bases. Trimming at V came to 8 bases and at J to 2 bases, leaving 5 bases not matched to a gene. Germline V CDR1 and CDR2: LNHDA, SQIVND (reference sequence). The CDR3 is 13 amino acids. The CDR3 here is CASGAGGNTEAFF. The CDR3, as DNA: TGTGCCAGTGGGGCAGGGGGAAACACTGAAGCTTTCTTT.

This clone was seen only once. V gene TRBV6-1 combines with J gene TRBJ2-5, with D perhaps matching TRBD1 (5 bases). V was cut by 4 bases and J by 5 bases, with 11 bases left in between. Germline assignment: CDR1 MNHNS and CDR2 SASEGT. The CDR3 runs 13 residues. The CDR3 loop reads CASSVSGRETQYF. The CDR3 coding sequence is TGTGCCAGCAGTGTCTCAGGGCGGGAGACCCAGTACTTC.

V and J are TRBV5-6 and TRBJ1-3, with D possibly matching TRBD1 (5 bases). The CDR3 loop spans 15 amino acids. CDR1 is SGHDT and CDR2 is YYEEEE in the germline V gene. V lost 4 bases and J lost 4, with 15 bases in between. The CDR3 is CASSAGTLWGNTIYF. For the CDR3, the DNA is TGTGCCAGCAGCGCCGGGACTTTATGGGGAAACACCATATATTTT. Together with reference TRBV5-6 and TRBJ1-3, the CDR3 gives the full variable domain: DAGVTQSPTHLIKTRGQQVTLRCSPKSGHDTVSWYQQALGQGPQFIFQYYEEEERQRGNFPDRFSGHQFPNYSSELNVNALLLGDSALYLCASSAGTLWGNTIYFGEGSWLTVV.

This rearrangement joins TRBV30 to TRBJ1-1; 7 nucleotides align to TRBD1. V trimming: 0 bases; J trimming: 10 bases; junction bases outside the gene matches: 2. The length of the CDR3 is 11 residues. Per the germline V gene, CDR1 is GTSNPN and CDR2 is SVGIG (reference sequence). CDR3 loop: CAWSVQGLAFF. In nucleotides, the CDR3 is TGTGCCTGGAGTGTACAGGGGTTAGCTTTCTTT.

The chain employs TRBV7-9 and TRBJ1-2; no reliable D call. The CDR3 has 14 residues. With 5 bases removed from V and 8 bases from J, the gap between germline ends came to 18 bases. Germline assignment: CDR1 SEHNR and CDR2 FQNEAQ (reference sequence). CDR3 sequence reads: CASSPNQEGRGYTF. CDR3 sequence (DNA): TGTGCCAGCAGCCCAAACCAAGAGGGTAGGGGCTACACCTTC. Supplemented by reference TRBV7-9 and TRBJ1-2, the full variable domain reads DTGVSQNPRHKITKRGQNVTFRCDPISEHNRLYWYRQTLGQGPEFLTYFQNEAQLEKSRLLSDRFSAERPKGSFSTLEIQRTEQGDSAMYLCASSPNQEGRGYTFGSGTRLTVV.

The rearrangement links TRBV25-1 to TRBJ2-2; D remains unclear. The CDR3 consists of 11 residues. CDR1 MGHDK and CDR2 SYGVNS come from the germline V gene. V lost 7 bases, J lost 5 bases, and 5 bases lay in between. The CDR3 is CASTQTGELFF. Written as DNA, the CDR3 is TGTGCCAGCACCCAGACCGGGGAGCTGTTTTTT.

The J gene is TRBJ1-1, the V gene TRBV14, with D tentatively TRBD1 (6 bases). Germline assignment: CDR1 SGHDN and CDR2 FVKESK. The V end lost 5 bases, the J end lost 8 bases, and 30 bases lay between the germline ends. The CDR3 contains 18 residues. The CDR3 region is CASSDYRQRGGSDQEAFF. CDR3 coding DNA: TGTGCCAGCAGCGACTATCGCCAAAGAGGGGGTTCAGACCAAGAAGCTTTCTTT.

The chain employs TRBV4-2 and TRBJ1-5; D ambiguous. The CDR3 has 17 amino acids. Trimming removed 2 bases at V and 5 bases at J, with 19 bases between. Germline lookup yields CDR1 LGHNA and CDR2 YNFKEQ. The CDR3 sequence: CASSQTAALNRDQPQHF. The DNA for the CDR3 is TGTGCCAGCAGCCAAACCGCGGCCCTCAACAGAGATCAGCCCCAGCATTTT.